The 18 T cell receptor beta chains given below trace back to one sample, sequenced in a study of T cell clonality in common variable immunodeficiency. Regarding the study as a whole: Fewer deletions and N-nucleotide insertions were reportedly seen in common variable immunodeficiency TCR beta sequences.

TCRdb's table, derived via immunoSEQ multiplex PCR, lists solely in-frame clones and lacks some. This record lists 25,000 to 30,000 clones, none seen once only, and the top ten clones contain approximately 3.1%. For these receptors, no antigen is known. The sample consisted of peripheral blood mononuclear cells. These receptors all stem from a human donor with common variable immunodeficiency.

With regard to this clone: Read coverage stops 3 residues before the CDR3 terminus; the germline J gene supplies the remainder. The chain carries TRBV19 and TRBJ1-3, with TRBD1 as a possible D gene (5 bases). Trimming cost V 7 bases and J 7 bases, with 17 bases left between them. Germline CDR1 and CDR2: LNHDA and SQIVND (reference sequence). This CDR3 is built from 14 residues. CDR3 protein: CASTLAGSANTIYF. CDR3 DNA, as far as it was read: TGTGCCAGTACATTGGCAGGGAGTGCGAACACC.

Worth noting for this clone: The CDR3 end is not reached by the read, which stops 3 residues before it; the germline J gene fills it in. The rearrangement joins TRBV19 to TRBJ1-5; D perhaps matches TRBD1 (6 bases). The CDR3 length is 13 residues. Looked up from germline, CDR1 is LNHDA and CDR2 is SQIVND (reference sequence). V was pared by 6 bases and J by 2 bases, with 8 bases between. The sequenced CDR3 bases are TGTGCCAGTAGAGCAGGGGGCAATCAGCCC. Its protein is CASRAGGNQP. The entire CDR3 reads CASRAGGNQPQHF.

Concerning this clone: The read falls 3 residues short of the CDR3 end, and the missing part is taken from the germline J gene. This chain links TRBV7-2 with TRBJ2-7, with 10 bases fitting TRBD1. There are 15 residues in the CDR3. V shed 1 base and J 4 bases; nucleotides not matched to a gene: 4. Looked up from germline, CDR1 is SGHTA and CDR2 is FQGNSA. The DNA read from the CDR3 is TGTGCCAGCAGCTTAGTGGGGACAGGGGTTTACGAG. The encoded protein is CASSLVGTGVYE. The whole CDR3 reads CASSLVGTGVYEQYF.

This clone is medium-sized in the sample. The read is 3 residues too short to cover the CDR3 end, so that end is filled in from the germline J gene. This CDR3 is also generated by other DNA sequences in the sample. This sequence joins TRBV7-2 and TRBJ2-7, with 7 bases matching TRBD1. The CDR3 contains 15 residues. Germline V gene data show CDR1 as SGHTA and CDR2 as FQGNSA. Germline trimming cut 5 bases from V and 0 bases from J; bases unmatched to any gene: 7. The CDR3 bases that were read are TGTGCCAGCAGCCTACGTAAGGGGGCCTCCTACGAG. Translation: CASSLRKGASYE. The whole CDR3 sequence is CASSLRKGASYEQYF.

This clone was seen a handful of times. The read terminates 3 residues before the CDR3 end, so the remaining end is supplied by the germline J gene. V is TRBV7-9 and J is TRBJ2-2, with D unresolved. The CDR3 covers 13 residues. V shed 5 bases and J shed 3 bases, with 7 bases lying between them. Germline-derived CDR1 and CDR2 are SEHNR and FQNEAQ (reference sequence). The CDR3 loop reads CASSVTDTGELFF. The DNA read from the CDR3 is TGTGCCAGCAGCGTAACAGACACCGGGGAG.

Remarks on this clone: Read coverage stops 3 residues before the CDR3 terminus; the germline J gene supplies the remainder. This rearrangement joins TRBV19 to TRBJ1-5; 8 bases line up with TRBD1. V was clipped by 7 bases and J by 3 bases; unmatched bases: 5. The CDR3 runs to 14 residues. The germline CDR1 and CDR2 sequences are LNHDA and SQIVND (reference sequence). The CDR3 protein is CASTLDRVNQPQHF. The part of the CDR3 DNA that was read is TGTGCCAGTACCTTGGACAGGGTCAATCAGCCC.

The sample holds many counts of this clone. The CDR3 end is not reached by the read, which stops 3 residues before it; the germline J gene fills it in. The chain has TRBV5-6 and TRBJ1-5; a possible D gene is TRBD1 (6 bases). CDR3 length: 15 amino acids. Germline loops: CDR1 SGHDT, CDR2 YYEEEE. V was clipped by 1 base and J by 2 bases, with 10 bases between them. CDR3 DNA (partial): TGTGCCAGCAGCTTGTGGTCAGGGGGCAATCAGCCC. Translation gives CASSLWSGGNQP. In full, the CDR3 reads CASSLWSGGNQPQHF.

In this sample, this clone turned up a few times. The CDR3 end falls 3 residues outside the read, so it is completed with the germline J gene. The chain links TRBV5-1 to TRBJ1-2; possible D gene TRBD1, 5 bases. The V end was cut by 0 bases, the J end by 4 bases, with 13 bases between. Germline assignment: CDR1 SGHRS and CDR2 YFSETQ. This CDR3 spans 15 amino acids. CDR3 sequence reads: CASSLERGAGYGYTF. Partial CDR3 DNA: TGCGCCAGCAGCTTGGAGAGGGGCGCTGGCTATGGC.

Concerning this clone itself: The observed sequence ends 3 residues before the CDR3 terminus, with the missing tail filled in from the germline J gene. The chain combines TRBV5-1 with TRBJ2-1; 13 bases align to TRBD2. V lost 0 bases and J lost 8; bases outside the gene matches: 5. The CDR3 loop spans 16 amino acids. Looked up from germline, CDR1 is SGHRS and CDR2 is YFSETQ. The chain's CDR3 is CASSLGTSGGWDEQFF. The CDR3 DNA, read in part, is TGCGCCAGCAGCTTGGGGACTAGCGGGGGCTGGGATGAG.

Points on this clone: The CDR3 extends 3 residues past the end of the read, so its final part is completed from the germline J gene. V is TRBV5-3 and J is TRBJ2-1, with TRBD2 matching over 13 bases. TRBV5-3 is reported as an ORF; its role is uncertain. This CDR3 comprises 20 residues. Germline trimming cut 4 bases from V and 2 bases from J; bases unmatched to any gene: 15. CDR3 DNA (partial): TGTGCCAGAAGCCCGGGCCGTACTAGCGGGGGGGCTGGCCCCTACAATGAG. It is translated as CARSPGRTSGGAGPYNE. The complete CDR3 sequence is CARSPGRTSGGAGPYNEQFF.

This clone has just a few counts. The part of the CDR3 DNA that was read is TGTGCCAGCAGCTCCCCCGGGACTCACCCCTCGTACGAG. Its protein is CASSSPGTHPSYE. The entire CDR3 protein is CASSSPGTHPSYEQYF. The rearrangement uses TRBV7-3 and TRBJ2-7; maybe TRBD2 (6 bases). Sequencing ends 3 residues short of the CDR3 end; the germline J gene provides the rest. V was pared by 4 bases and J by 4 bases, with 20 bases between. From germline, CDR1 is SGHTA and CDR2 FQGTGA. The CDR3 is 16 residues long.

To note about this clone: The CDR3 is cut off 3 residues early in the read; its end comes from the germline J gene. V usage is TRBV7-3 and J usage is TRBJ2-5; the D gene is possibly TRBD2 (6 bases). CDR1 and CDR2 (germline): SGHTA, FQGTGA. Trimming left V 2 bases short and J 2 bases short, with 15 bases between. The CDR3 extends over 16 amino acids. CDR3 DNA (partial): TGTGCCAGCAGCTTAGATCCGGGGGAGATTCAAGAGACC. This gives the protein CASSLDPGEIQET. The CDR3 in full is CASSLDPGEIQETQYF. Supplemented by reference TRBV7-3 and TRBJ2-5, the full variable domain reads GAGVSQTPSNKVTEKGKYVELRCDPISGHTALYWYRQSLGQGPEFLIYFQGTGAADDSGLPNDRFFAVRPEGSVSTLKIQRTERGDSAVYLCASSLDPGEIQETQYFGPGTRLLVL.

This clone was found a few times. Read coverage stops 3 residues before the CDR3 terminus; the germline J gene supplies the remainder. V is TRBV19 and J is TRBJ2-3, with TRBD2 as a possible D gene (6 bases). V was cut by 1 base and J by 2 bases, with 16 bases left in between. The germline CDR1 and CDR2 sequences are LNHDA and SQIVND (reference sequence). The CDR3 runs 17 residues. The CDR3 is CASSIAPRGTLTDTQYF. The sequenced part of the CDR3 DNA is TGTGCCAGTAGTATAGCCCCACGGGGGACCCTCACAGATACG.

Partial CDR3 DNA: TGTGCCAGTAGTACCCAGGCCTTGCGTGAG. This translates into CASSTQALRE. The full CDR3 is CASSTQALREQFF. This rearrangement joins TRBV19 to TRBJ2-1; D remains ambiguous. The missing CDR3 end, 3 residues past where the read stops, is filled in from the germline J gene. Germline V gives CDR1 LNHDA, CDR2 SQIVND (reference sequence). This CDR3 is 13 amino acids long. V was clipped by 4 bases and J by 9 bases, with 13 bases between them. Variable domain in full (rest from reference TRBV19 and TRBJ2-1): DGGITQSPKYLFRKEGQNVTLSCEQNLNHDAMYWYRQDPGQGLRLIYYSQIVNDFQKGDIAEGYSVSREKKESFPLTVTSAQKNPTAFYLCASSTQALREQFFGPGTRLTVL.

This clone has ten or more counts. The read ends 3 residues shy of where the CDR3 ends; the end is completed using the germline J gene. This sequence joins TRBV4-1 and TRBJ2-5, with a weak D call TRBD2 (5 bases). Germline assignment: CDR1 MGHRA and CDR2 YSYEKL. The germline V and J ends were trimmed by 0 bases and 5 bases, with 13 bases remaining between them. The CDR3 runs to 15 residues. Incomplete CDR3 DNA: TGCGCCAGCAGCCAAGAGTCTAGCTACGCGGAGACC. It specifies CASSQESSYAET. The full CDR3 reads CASSQESSYAETQYF.

On this clone: The read gets to within 3 residues of the CDR3 end, and the germline J gene fills in the rest. This sequence joins TRBV7-8 and TRBJ1-5; D is possibly TRBD1 (6 bases). The CDR3 runs 18 residues. CDR1 and CDR2 (germline): SGHVS, FQNEAQ. V lost 1 base, J lost 5 bases, and 21 bases lay in between. The CDR3 DNA, read in part, is TGTGCCAGCAGCTTAGTTCCGCCCGGGGGGCCGGAGGATCAGCCC. Its protein product is CASSLVPPGGPEDQP. The whole CDR3 sequence is CASSLVPPGGPEDQPQHF.

This clone was recorded a few times. The read comes to an end 3 residues before the CDR3 does, leaving the germline J gene to fill in the end. The chain carries TRBV29-1 and TRBJ1-2, with D unclear. The CDR3 loop spans 11 amino acids. Per the germline V gene, CDR1 is SQVTM and CDR2 is ANQGSEA. The CDR3 protein is CSALRLGGYTF. The part of the CDR3 DNA that was read is TGCAGCGCACTAAGGCTTGGGGGC.

This clone turned up a few times. The CDR3 end falls 3 residues outside the read, so it is completed with the germline J gene. This rearrangement joins TRBV6-2 or TRBV6-3 to TRBJ2-3, with TRBD1 matching over 9 bases. V shed 7 bases, J shed 6 bases, and the junction held 8 bases outside the gene matches. This CDR3 comprises 14 residues. CDR1 and CDR2 from the germline V gene are MNHEY and SVGEGT. CDR3 bases read: TGTGCCAGCAAACGGACAGGGGAGATGGATACG. The encoded protein is CASKRTGEMDT. The entire CDR3 reads CASKRTGEMDTQYF.